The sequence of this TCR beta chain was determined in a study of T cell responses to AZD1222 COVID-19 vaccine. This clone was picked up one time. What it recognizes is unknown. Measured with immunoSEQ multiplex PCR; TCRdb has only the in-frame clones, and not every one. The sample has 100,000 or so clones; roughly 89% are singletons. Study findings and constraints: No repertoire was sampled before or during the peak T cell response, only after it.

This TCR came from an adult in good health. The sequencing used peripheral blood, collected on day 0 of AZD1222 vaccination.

The CDR3 DNA reads TGCGCCAGCAGCCAAGTCCCTACAGGGACGGACTCCTACGAGCAGTACTTC. It codes for CASSQVPTGTDSYEQYF. The chain is built from TRBV4-1 and TRBJ2-7, with D possibly TRBD1 on 6 matching bases. This CDR3 comprises 17 residues. CDR1 is MGHRA, CDR2 YSYEKL, per germline. V was trimmed by 1 base and J by 0 bases, leaving 16 bases between them.